This is a list of T cell receptor beta chains from one sample in a study of T cell changes during pregnancy in multiple sclerosis. Assay: immunoSEQ multiplex PCR; the TCRdb copy retains only in-frame clones and omits some. Here the sample spans 50,000 to 55,000 clones, about 94% being singletons. The specimen was CD4+ T cells from peripheral blood mononuclear cells, collected after pregnancy. These receptors were obtained from a female donor with multiple sclerosis, enrolled in a pregnancy study. Both conserved end residues are trimmed from each CDR3. Some rows mark clone size as missing; the rest say once, few, many or name a class of expanded clone.

v_call,clone_size,j_call,cdr3_aa
TRBV25-1,.,TRBJ1-6,ASSGGGSYGSPLH
TRBV30,.,TRBJ1-5,AWSLTGWYSNQPQH
TRBV7-2,.,TRBJ1-1,ASSLGWQGNTEAF
TRBV6-1,.,TRBJ1-4,ASRGGGTNEKLF
TRBV7-2,.,TRBJ2-2,ASSLSLGLNTGELF
TRBV6-4,.,TRBJ1-6,ASSSEVDNSPLH
TRBV15,.,TRBJ2-6,ATSTEGGANVLT
TRBV11-1,.,TRBJ2-1,ASSSKQGGDEQF
TRBV11-2,.,TRBJ1-2,ASSFYAQGLSVGYT
TRBV30,.,TRBJ1-5,AWSRDSGNQPQH
TRBV6-1,once,TRBJ2-5,ACIRDNLQETQY
TRBV5-5,.,TRBJ1-1,ASSLAVGTGTEAF
TRBV14,.,TRBJ2-1,ASSQLIPGLAGVSSYNEQF
TRBV30,.,TRBJ2-3,AWSHPGGTDTQY
TRBV2,.,TRBJ2-1,ASLRAGLAENNEQF
TRBV27,.,TRBJ2-3,ASSLSGMRVTDTQY
TRBV6-6,.,TRBJ2-7,ASSRSSYEQY
TRBV2,.,TRBJ2-1,ASSATGAYNEQF
TRBV19,once,TRBJ2-3,ASRDRGRNTDTQY
TRBV6-1,once,TRBJ2-3,ASRDRGTDTQY
TRBV5-1,.,TRBJ2-3,ASSPGLAGGDTQY
TRBV6-5,.,TRBJ1-1,ASSYAHRGMNTEAF
TRBV7-2,.,TRBJ2-1,ASSLDRGLGEQF
TRBV2,.,TRBJ1-1,ASKTGGGGTEAF
TRBV2,.,TRBJ1-1,ARGPTGRNTEAF
TRBV7-2,.,TRBJ1-1,ASSSSRLGQGTEAF
TRBV5-1,.,TRBJ2-1,ASSLGGTRYNEQF
TRBV5-1,.,TRBJ1-1,ASSIGSAEAF
TRBV6-5,.,TRBJ2-1,ASSYSRGSADEQF
TRBV7-9,.,TRBJ2-1,ASSDGTSWTRPYNEQF
TRBV12-5,.,TRBJ1-5,ASGLVLILAGDSNQPQH
TRBV6-1,once,TRBJ1-5,ASSGVGPQH
TRBV30,.,TRBJ1-2,AWQGDYGYT
TRBV6-1,.,TRBJ1-2,ASSEAFVLMHFYGYT
TRBV28,.,TRBJ1-5,ASSQGAQPQH
TRBV5-4,.,TRBJ1-4,ASSLRGAMQEKLF
TRBV15,.,TRBJ2-1,ATSKNPGGSYNEQF
TRBV27,.,TRBJ1-6,ASSFGQGSNSPLH
TRBV28,.,TRBJ2-2,ATLGELNTGELF
TRBV28,.,TRBJ1-1,ASSLFFSGNTEAF
TRBV10-3,.,TRBJ2-7,AISEATGSHEQY